The entry below describes one TCR beta chain. Its recognized antigen is unknown. No quality values exist for individual bases; no much larger clone is one base distant. The H label marked samples taken from distinct, geographically separated regions of the hepatocellular carcinoma nodule. All patients had early-stage hepatocellular carcinoma and received no therapy before surgical resection. The sampled areas showed no macroscopic signs of necrosis or hemorrhage. In a couple of patients, TCR sequencing (ImmunoSeq) was performed on multiple regions. Frozen resection tissue samples were collected at a distance of at least 1 cm from each other. Genomic DNA was isolated from bulk tissue with the DNeasy blood and tissue kit. This record belongs to a study of intratumoral heterogeneity in liver cancer. For the wider study: In the full cohort of roughly 14 patients, the median age was about 60 years and the majority of patients were male. A total of roughly 70 multiregional samples from roughly 14 HCC patients, consisting of approximately 50 tumoral and some 20 adjacent nontumoral regions, were included in the overall cohort. RNA-seq, DNA sequencing, TCR-seq and SNP array data from multiple regions of hepatocellular carcinoma specimens were combined in the study to investigate intratumor heterogeneity. The paper as a whole reports these results and caveats: TCR sequencing reportedly confirmed RNA-seq-based estimates of regional differences in tumor-infiltrating lymphocyte burden. Overall T cell clonality did not differ significantly between tumor regions within either sequenced patient. Limitations acknowledged by the authors included a relatively low number of patients and under-sampled representation of tumor-infiltrating lymphocytes. In each sequenced patient, significantly more unique T-cell clonal expansions were found in tumor region a than in region b.

Using the immunoSEQ assay, the TCR beta chain CDR3 regions were sequenced from genomic DNA. Rearranged VDJ segments were amplified with primers annealing to V and J segments. From the authors' description of their analysis: The ImmunoSeq Analyzer software was used to compute clonality and richness metrics. Differentially abundant clones between regions were identified using Fisher's exact test plus a beta-binomial method for added stringency. The source is immuneACCESS, and TCRdb retained only in-frame sequences with V and J called. Part of the clones is not carried over; for the studies checked, unresolved V genes explain less than half of this, and the remainder is unexplained. The V and J calls and clone size are taken from that table; D and trimming were inferred from the DNA. This sample has about 3,000 clones in its table, and about two thirds of those were observed once. The ten largest clones add up to 45% of the sample.

V and J lose 1 base and 2 bases, and a span of 9 bases separates them. From the cysteine up to the phenylalanine, the CDR3 has a length of 14 residues. The only DNA kept is the CDR3, 42 bases in frame from the first base. From the germline V gene (reference sequence), CDR1 is WNHNN and CDR2 is SYGVQD. The specimen comprised tumor tissue, sampled before any cancer treatment. This clonotype originated in a woman between 65 and 79 years old with hepatocellular carcinoma. The chain was built from TRBV10-1 and TRBJ2-7; no D gene call is confident. The nucleotide sequence is given as TGCGCCAGCAGTGAGTTCACGGAACCCTACGAGCAGTACTTC. Translated, it reads CASSEFTEPYEQYF.